This T cell receptor (beta chain) was recovered during a study of blood T cell repertoires in COVID-19. The CDR3 covers 15 residues. In germline, CDR1 is MNHEY, CDR2 SMNVEV (reference sequence). Trimming stripped 5 bases from V and 4 bases from J, with 17 bases between. This clone was seen once. Enrollees, about 18 to 95 years old, lived in approximately 24 US areas. Profiling relied on immunoSEQ multiplex PCR, and the TCRdb table lists in-frame clones only, not all of them. Of more than 200,000 clones listed, approximately 90% are singletons. The sequenced sample consisted of PBMCs or T cells enriched from blood (not recorded which). V and J are TRBV27 and TRBJ1-2; the D gene is possibly TRBD1 (6 bases). The TCR comes from a woman in her 30s who had recovered from COVID-19. CDR3 in DNA: TGTGCCAGCAGTCCAGGACAGTTTTCGGGCTATGGCTACACCTTC. This codes for CASSPGQFSGYGYTF.